Reported below is one T cell receptor beta chain. What it recognizes is unknown. This sample stems from a study of T cell responses to AZD1222 COVID-19 vaccine. Study-wide results and limits: Receipt of two AZD1222 doses was followed by a rise in Spike-specific TCR breadth and depth. Spike-spanning, vaccine-associated CD4 TCRs were dominant at 160-218 and 743-854. Donors skewed white British and female; clonal diversity was possibly underestimated. Within unmutated variant regions lay the reported targets of nearly half of spike-specific TCRs.

The CDR3 sequence is 18 residues long. The germline gives CDR1 SNHLY, CDR2 FYNNEI. The ends were cut back, 3 bases at V and 9 bases at J, with 27 bases in the middle. Sequencing used immunoSEQ multiplex PCR; TCRdb keeps in-frame clones, though not all of them. The sample has over 150,000 clones, around 92% seen once; the top ten hold 4.4%. V is TRBV2 and J is TRBJ2-1; weak D call: TRBD2 (6 bases). The receptor was derived from an adult in good health. Sequenced material: peripheral blood, taken on day 0 of MenACWY control vaccination. The CDR3, as DNA: TGTGCCAGCAGTGAGACCCCCAGGGTAACTAGCCAAGGTGTTGAGCAGTTCTTC. Translation: CASSETPRVTSQGVEQFF. Using reference TRBV2 and TRBJ2-1 for the parts outside the CDR3, the full variable domain is EPEVTQTPSHQVTQMGQEVILRCVPISNHLYFYWYRQILGQKVEFLVSFYNNEISEKSEIFDDQFSVERPDGSNFTLKIRSTKLEDSAMYFCASSETPRVTSQGVEQFFGPGTRLTVL.